The text below deals with one T cell receptor (beta chain). The data derive from a study of blood T cell repertoires in COVID-19. Here immunoSEQ multiplex PCR was the method, and the copy in TCRdb shows in-frame clones only, minus some. The sample consists of approximately 56,000 clones, about four fifths of them appearing once. Seattle patient enrollment occurred during active infection, with longitudinal follow-up thereafter. CDR1 and CDR2 (germline): MNHEY, SMNVEV (reference sequence). The CDR3 has 15 amino acids. V lost 3 bases to trimming and J lost 10 bases, with 20 bases between them. The V gene is TRBV27, the J gene TRBJ2-3; possibly TRBD2 for D (6 bases). The sample comprised peripheral blood. The clonotype comes from a woman older than 75 with COVID-19, enrolled during active disease. The CDR3, as DNA: TGTGCCAGCAGTTTCAGCGGGCAGGCGCCATTTTCGCAGTATTTT. Protein: CASSFSGQAPFSQYF.